Listed below are T cell receptor beta chains from one sample, sequenced in a study of T-cell reconstitution after alpha-beta-depleted transplantation in children. TCRdb itself ran the PCR reads through MiXCR, one entry per CDR3 protein. Of hundreds of thousands of distinct CDR3 sequences in the sample, 10% to 15% were seen once. Here the sequenced sample was PBMCs, mostly from graft donor cells, taken 360 days after TCRalphabeta/CD19-depleted stem cell transplant. Receptor source: a male patient younger than 18 who had a stem cell transplant for acute myeloid leukemia, so the T cells may come from the graft donor. Each CDR3 is given with its conserved first and last residue. The order of the fields is V gene, D gene, clone size, CDR3 length, J gene, CDR3 DNA, CDR3 protein. D genes are given only for firm matches. Expanded clones are given a class, and other clones once, few, many or no size at all.

TRBV27	TRBD1	many	15	TRBJ2-7	TGTGCCAGCAGTCCCTATCTTCGTCGGACAGGGGTGCAGTACTTC	CASSPYLRRTGVQYF
TRBV6-1	TRBD1	NA	15	TRBJ2-1	TGTGCCAGCAGTAATCGGGACAGGGGGCAAAATGAGCAGTTCTTC	CASSNRDRGQNEQFF
TRBV7-3	TRBD1	few	16	TRBJ1-6	TGTGCCAGCAGCTTAGAGGGGGGACAGGGCCATTCACCCCTCCACTTT	CASSLEGGQGHSPLHF
TRBV7-9	TRBD2	few	16	TRBJ2-1	TGTGCCAGCAGAGCATACCTAGCGGGAGATGGCAATGAGCAGTTCTTC	CASRAYLAGDGNEQFF
TRBV7-6	TRBD2	NA	15	TRBJ2-1	TGTGCCAGCAGCTATGGGGGACTAGCTCGGAATGAGCAGTTCTTC	CASSYGGLARNEQFF
TRBV5-1	NA	many	16	TRBJ2-5	TGCGCCAGCAGCTTGGGGTCCAGGGCTTGGCAAGAGACCCAGTACTTC	CASSLGSRAWQETQYF
TRBV7-9	NA	many	13	TRBJ2-7	TGTGCCAGCAGCTTAATACAGGGTTACGAGCAGTACTTC	CASSLIQGYEQYF
TRBV5-4	TRBD1	NA	16	TRBJ2-1	TGTGCCAGCAGCTTGGCCAGGACAGGATCCTACAATGAGCAGTTCTTC	CASSLARTGSYNEQFF
TRBV20-1	NA	many	13	TRBJ2-7	TGCAGTGCTAGTGGGCAGTCCACCTACGAGCAGTACTTC	CSASGQSTYEQYF
TRBV6-5	NA	NA	13	TRBJ2-7	TGTGCCAGCAGTTACGTGGCATCGGGCGAGCAGTACTTC	CASSYVASGEQYF
TRBV11-2	TRBD2	few	19	TRBJ2-3	TGTGCCAGCAGCTTATACCTTTTAGGGCGGGAGATTGATACAGATACGCAGTATTTT	CASSLYLLGREIDTDTQYF
TRBV5-1	TRBD2	many	14	TRBJ2-7	TGCGCCAGCAGCTTGGACGGGAGGCCCTACGAGCAGTACTTC	CASSLDGRPYEQYF
TRBV12-3/TRBV12-4	NA	NA	13	TRBJ2-2	TGTGCCAGCGGTAGGATGAGCACCGGGGAGCTGTTTTTT	CASGRMSTGELFF
TRBV14	NA	many	18	TRBJ2-3	TGTGCCAGCAGCCAAGATGGGATTCAGCAGAAAAAGACAGATACGCAGTATTTT	CASSQDGIQQKKTDTQYF
TRBV7-2	NA	few	11	TRBJ2-4	TGTGCCAGCAGCCTAGGCGGAGGACAGTACTTC	CASSLGGGQYF
TRBV20-1	TRBD2	NA	16	TRBJ2-7	TGCAGTGCTAGGTTTGGGGCGGGAGGGCCTTCCTACGAGCAGTACTTC	CSARFGAGGPSYEQYF
TRBV5-5	TRBD1	few	16	TRBJ2-1	TGTGCCAGCAGCTCGGGACAGGGAGTCCCCTACAATGAGCAGTTCTTC	CASSSGQGVPYNEQFF
TRBV4-2	TRBD2	few	18	TRBJ2-6	TGTGCCAGCAGCCAAGTTGGGGGAGGGCTCTCTGGGGCCAACGTCCTGACTTTC	CASSQVGGGLSGANVLTF
TRBV12-3/TRBV12-4	NA	many	14	TRBJ1-5	TGTGCCAGCAGTTTCTACCGCAGCAATCAGCCCCAGCATTTT	CASSFYRSNQPQHF
TRBV7-2	TRBD2	NA	15	TRBJ2-7	TGTGCCAGCAGCTTAGCTAGCGGGATCATAGGGGAGCAGTACTTC	CASSLASGIIGEQYF
TRBV12-2	NA	few	15	TRBJ2-7	TGTGCATTTACACGTTCTAGCGGGAGTAGCTACGAGCAGTACTTC	CAFTRSSGSSYEQYF
TRBV14	TRBD2	few	17	TRBJ2-1	TGTGCCAGCAGCCAAGATTATCCGGGACTAGCGAACAATGAGCAGTTCTTC	CASSQDYPGLANNEQFF
TRBV29-1	TRBD1	many	13	TRBJ2-2	TGCAGCGTTGAAGTAGGGGGCAGCGGGGAGCTGTTTTTT	CSVEVGGSGELFF
TRBV7-2	NA	few	13	TRBJ2-7	TGTGCCAGCAGCTGGGGCTTTCCCTACGAGCAGTACTTC	CASSWGFPYEQYF
TRBV7-8	TRBD2	NA	15	TRBJ2-7	TGTGCCAGCAGGCAAGCCGGGACTAGCGCCTACGAGCAGTACTTC	CASRQAGTSAYEQYF
TRBV12-3/TRBV12-4	NA	NA	12	TRBJ2-1	TGTGCCAGCAGTAAAACAGGGACTGAGCAGTTCTTC	CASSKTGTEQFF
TRBV21-1	NA	few	16	TRBJ2-6	TGTGCCAGCAGTCTAAGATGGAGCTCTGGGGCCAACGTCCTGACTTTC	CASSLRWSSGANVLTF
TRBV3-1	TRBD2	NA	19	TRBJ2-2	TGTGCCAGCTGTTGGGGACTAGCGGGAGAATACCCCCGGGGCGGGGAGCTGTTTTTT	CASCWGLAGEYPRGGELFF
TRBV29-1	TRBD2	many	13	TRBJ2-1	TGCAGCTTCGCTAGCGGGGGCTACAATGAGCAGTTCTTC	CSFASGGYNEQFF
TRBV4-3	NA	NA	17	TRBJ2-3	TGCGCCAGCAGCCAAGATATCGGGCACCTCAAAACCGATACGCAGTATTTT	CASSQDIGHLKTDTQYF
TRBV20-1	TRBD2	NA	15	TRBJ2-7	TGCAGTGCTGGACGGAGGCTAGCGGAAAACTACGAGCAGTACTTC	CSAGRRLAENYEQYF
TRBV27	NA	NA	15	TRBJ2-6	TGTGCCAGCAGTTTACAGGCAGGGTATCCCAACGTCCTGACTTTC	CASSLQAGYPNVLTF
TRBV11-1	NA	few	14	TRBJ1-1	TGTGCCAGCAGCCGGTCGGACGGGAACACTGAAGCTTTCTTT	CASSRSDGNTEAFF
TRBV29-1	NA	many	11	TRBJ2-7	TGCAGCGTTGCCGTTTCCTACGAGCAGTACTTC	CSVAVSYEQYF
TRBV5-1	TRBD2	many	14	TRBJ2-1	TGCGCCAGCAGCACCGGGACTAGGTACAATGAGCAGTTCTTC	CASSTGTRYNEQFF